The clone carrying this TCR beta chain was counted many times. Its antigen is unknown. The sample originates from a study of T-cell memory formation after mild COVID-19. Across the whole study: Largely donor-specific sequence clusters came from a couple of donors. Findings and caveats of the study: Largely, contracting CD4+ clones fell within CM and EM, and contracting CD8+ clones within EMRA. Clones contracting across day 15 to 85 had a balanced CD4/CD8 profile; later expanding clones leaned CD4+.

The CDR3 loop spans 13 amino acids. V was clipped by 8 bases and J by 0 bases, with 8 bases between them. A single record per CDR3 protein comes from TCRdb applying MiXCR to the 5' RACE reads. The profile shows hundreds of thousands of distinct CDR3 sequences, under 15% of them singletons. The chain combines TRBV12-3 or TRBV12-4 with TRBJ1-5; D unclear. Sample: PBMCs or a T cell subset sorted from them (not recorded which). The TCR originated in a man younger than 35 who had mild COVID-19 (a few samples of this study predate the infection). Cell type and time point are not known. The CDR3 is CASCYSSNQPQHF. The CDR3 DNA reads TGTGCCAGCTGTTACAGTAGCAATCAGCCCCAGCATTTT.